Below, 24 T cell receptor beta chains from the same sample are listed, as sequenced in a study of identical twins. TCRdb processed the 5' RACE reads anew with MiXCR; each CDR3 protein has one entry. The profile shows approximately 590,000 distinct CDR3 sequences, 9.6% of them singletons. This sample was shared with a second study, whose subject was yellow fever vaccine responses in identical twins.

Sequences were obtained from PBMCs. The origin of the receptors is a woman in her late teens or twenties in good health.

The CDR3 is CASIPDREAGELFF. CDR3 coding DNA: TGTGCCAGCATTCCTGACAGGGAGGCTGGGGAGCTGTTTTTT. V gene TRBV28 combines with J gene TRBJ2-2; a possible D gene is TRBD1 (7 bases). Trimming removed 7 bases at V and 8 bases at J, with 17 bases between. The germline gives CDR1 MDHEN, CDR2 SYDVKM. The CDR3 runs 14 residues.

This clonotype occurred many times. CDR3 sequence reads: CASSFDGSSYNEQFF. CDR3 coding DNA: TGTGCCAGCAGTTTTGACGGGAGCTCCTACAATGAGCAGTTCTTC. V and J are TRBV12-3 or TRBV12-4 and TRBJ2-1, with a weak D call TRBD2 (6 bases). The CDR3 contains 15 residues. V lost 3 bases, J lost 0 bases, and 9 bases lay in between.

The rearrangement uses TRBV2 and TRBJ2-7; D unclear. Germline CDR1 is SNHLY and CDR2 is FYNNEI. This CDR3 contains 15 residues. The V and J ends lost 2 bases and 6 bases respectively, with 17 bases between them. The CDR3 region has the DNA TGTGCCAGCAGTGAATGGGGATCCCGCGGTGGCGAGCAGTACTTC. This gives the protein CASSEWGSRGGEQYF. The variable domain in full, completed from reference TRBV2 and TRBJ2-7, reads EPEVTQTPSHQVTQMGQEVILRCVPISNHLYFYWYRQILGQKVEFLVSFYNNEISEKSEIFDDQFSVERPDGSNFTLKIRSTKLEDSAMYFCASSEWGSRGGEQYFGPGTRLTVT.

Of note for this clonotype: At one end the junction does not follow the germline gene, possibly because of a read error. The chain has TRBV12-3 or TRBV12-4 and TRBJ2-1; 10 bases fit TRBD2. The CDR3 contains 19 residues. CDR3 sequence reads: CTSSLGLAGVWGSYNEQFF. The CDR3 bases are TGTACCAGCAGTTTGGGGCTAGCGGGAGTGTGGGGCTCCTACAATGAGCAGTTCTTC.

The CDR3 DNA reads TGTGCCACCAGCGTGGGGAGGACAGATACGCAGTATTTT. This sequence encodes CATSVGRTDTQYF. This chain links TRBV15 with TRBJ2-3; a weak D match, TRBD2 (6 bases). CDR1 and CDR2 (germline): LNHNV, YYDKDF (reference sequence). The ends were cut back, 5 bases at V and 3 bases at J, with 9 bases in the middle. The CDR3 totals 13 residues.

This clonotype was counted many times. V and J are TRBV2 and TRBJ1-5; no firm D call. The V gene's germline CDR1 is SNHLY and CDR2 FYNNEI. The V end was cut by 6 bases, the J end by 6 bases, with 18 bases between. The CDR3 loop spans 15 amino acids. The CDR3 spells CASSGPSGVPQPQHF. The CDR3 nucleotides are TGTGCCAGCAGCGGTCCCTCGGGTGTCCCTCAGCCCCAGCATTTT.

The rearrangement joins TRBV20-1 to TRBJ2-3; the D is unclear. Looked up from germline, CDR1 is DFQATT and CDR2 is SNEGSKA (reference sequence). The ends were cut back, 3 bases at V and 0 bases at J, with 13 bases in the middle. The length of the CDR3 is 15 residues. The CDR3 sequence: CSASSVYTSTDTQYF. As DNA, the CDR3 is TGCAGTGCTAGTTCGGTCTACACTAGCACAGATACGCAGTATTTT.

The V gene is TRBV2, the J gene TRBJ2-3; perhaps TRBD2 as D (5 bases). V was clipped by 0 bases and J by 1 base, with 17 bases between them. Germline V gene lookup returns CDR1 SNHLY and CDR2 FYNNEI. The CDR3 has 18 residues. Here the CDR3 reads CASSEALLADWRTDTQYF. DNA for the CDR3: TGTGCCAGCAGTGAAGCGCTTCTAGCTGATTGGCGCACAGATACGCAGTATTTT.

This clonotype was observed a handful of times. The rearrangement links TRBV25-1 to TRBJ2-5; D is unclear. The CDR3 runs 11 residues. V was cut by 3 bases and J by 7 bases, with 6 bases left in between. CDR1 and CDR2 (germline): MGHDK, SYGVNS. This chain's CDR3 is CASSDSGTQYF. In nucleotides, the CDR3 is TGTGCCAGCAGTGACTCCGGGACCCAGTACTTC.

This clonotype was seen at least ten times. The chain uses TRBV20-1 and TRBJ1-4, with D possibly matching TRBD1 (5 bases). Per the germline V gene, CDR1 is DFQATT and CDR2 is SNEGSKA (reference sequence). V lost 2 bases and J lost 1, with 8 bases in between. CDR3 size: 14 residues. The CDR3 reads CSARQRGTNEKLFF. The CDR3 DNA reads TGCAGTGCTAGACAAAGGGGAACTAATGAAAAACTGTTTTTT.

V gene TRBV5-6 combines with J gene TRBJ1-5, with D hard to call. The CDR3 has 14 residues. V dropped 3 bases and J dropped 0 bases, with 7 bases sitting between them. Germline lookup yields CDR1 SGHDT and CDR2 YYEEEE. In DNA, the CDR3 is TGTGCCAGCAGCTCGTCGATTAGCAATCAGCCCCAGCATTTT. Its protein is CASSSSISNQPQHF. Full variable domain (missing parts from reference TRBV5-6 and TRBJ1-5): DAGVTQSPTHLIKTRGQQVTLRCSPKSGHDTVSWYQQALGQGPQFIFQYYEEEERQRGNFPDRFSGHQFPNYSSELNVNALLLGDSALYLCASSSSISNQPQHFGDGTRLSIL.

This clonotype was seen only a few times. V is TRBV29-1 and J is TRBJ2-1, with a possible D match to TRBD1 (8 bases). V was trimmed by 8 bases and J by 12 bases, leaving 26 bases between them. CDR3 length: 14 amino acids. Germline assignment: CDR1 SQVTM and CDR2 ANQGSEA. The CDR3 region is CSIEAGQGAFGQFF. In nucleotides, the CDR3 is TGCAGCATCGAAGCGGGGCAGGGGGCTTTCGGGCAGTTCTTC.

This chain joins TRBV6-5 and TRBJ2-1; unclear D gene. V shed 0 bases and J shed 6 bases, with 12 bases lying between them. Germline V CDR1 and CDR2: MNHEY, SVGAGI. The CDR3 has 15 residues. The DNA of the CDR3 is TGTGCCAGCAGTTACTCTACCGGTGCGTTCAATGAGCAGTTCTTC. It yields the protein CASSYSTGAFNEQFF.

This clonotype has a count of ten or more. The rearrangement joins TRBV6-5 to TRBJ1-4; 7 positions agree with TRBD1. The CDR3 spans 15 residues. Germline V gene data show CDR1 as MNHEY and CDR2 as SVGAGI. V shed 1 base, J shed 4 bases, and the junction held 3 bases outside the gene matches. The CDR3, as DNA: TGTGCCAGCAGTTACTGGGGGACAGATAATGAAAAACTGTTTTTT. Encoded protein: CASSYWGTDNEKLFF.

This clonotype was counted ten times or more. This chain uses TRBV12-3 or TRBV12-4 with TRBJ2-2; 9 bases line up with TRBD1. Germline trimming cut 3 bases from V and 6 bases from J; bases unmatched to any gene: 11. CDR3 length equals 17 residues. The CDR3 loop is CASSLIRKTGGPGELFF. The CDR3 region has the DNA TGTGCCAGCAGTTTGATTCGGAAGACAGGGGGACCCGGGGAGCTGTTTTTT.

This clonotype was observed at least ten times. The chain uses TRBV12-3 or TRBV12-4 and TRBJ2-2; 10 bases match TRBD2. The V gene end was trimmed by 6 bases and the J gene end by 2 bases; junction bases not matched to a gene: 3. This CDR3 region has 15 residues. CDR3 coding DNA: TGTGCCAGCAGAGAGCGGGGGGGAAACACCGGGGAGCTGTTTTTT. It is translated as CASRERGGNTGELFF.

The chain recombines TRBV7-9 with TRBJ1-5; D is unclear. Germline assignment: CDR1 SEHNR and CDR2 FQNEAQ (reference sequence). The V end lost 5 bases, the J end lost 6 bases, and 8 bases lay between the germline ends. This CDR3 comprises 12 residues. CDR3 in amino acids: CASSRFGQPQHF. The CDR3 DNA reads TGTGCCAGCAGCCGTTTCGGTCAGCCCCAGCATTTT.

This chain connects TRBV2 to TRBJ2-5; 10 bases agree with TRBD2. The ends lost 8 bases at V and 0 bases at J; junction bases unmatched: 3. CDR1 and CDR2 (germline): SNHLY, FYNNEI. This CDR3 region has 14 residues. The CDR3 DNA sequence: TGTGCCAGCCGAGCGGGGGGGGACCAAGAGACCCAGTACTTC. The encoded protein is CASRAGGDQETQYF.

The chain combines TRBV29-1 with TRBJ2-1; the D gene could be TRBD1 or TRBD2 (5 bases each). The germline V gene encodes CDR1 SQVTM and CDR2 ANQGSEA. The CDR3 extends over 15 amino acids. Trimming stripped 5 bases from V and 2 bases from J, with 16 bases between. CDR3 bases: TGCAGCGTTCCGGACATGACTACCCCCTACAATGAGCAGTTCTTC. It codes for CSVPDMTTPYNEQFF.

This rearrangement joins TRBV29-1 to TRBJ2-7; a possible D gene is TRBD2 (5 bases). Germline V CDR1 and CDR2: SQVTM, ANQGSEA. This CDR3 comprises 15 residues. V lost 4 bases to trimming and J lost 1 base, with 17 bases between them. CDR3 sequence: CSVAREPGVSYEQYF. Written as DNA, the CDR3 is TGCAGCGTTGCCAGAGAACCCGGGGTATCCTACGAGCAGTACTTC.

This chain joins TRBV3-1 and TRBJ2-1; 12 bases align to TRBD2. The CDR3 totals 16 residues. In germline, CDR1 is LGHDT, CDR2 YNNKEL (reference sequence). V gave up 5 bases and J gave up 0 bases; unmatched junction bases: 2. The CDR3 reads CASSASGGASYNEQFF. CDR3 nucleotides: TGTGCCAGCAGCGCTAGCGGGGGGGCCTCCTACAATGAGCAGTTCTTC.

This clonotype was seen at least ten times. The chain has TRBV4-3 and TRBJ2-5; D might be TRBD1 (5 bases). The germline CDR1 and CDR2 sequences are LGHNA and YSLEER. The V gene lost 0 bases and the J gene lost 3 bases, with 8 bases spanning the gap. CDR3 size: 14 residues. CDR3 region: CASSQDLGEETQYF. DNA for the CDR3: TGCGCCAGCAGCCAAGATTTAGGGGAAGAGACCCAGTACTTC.

The V call is TRBV28, the J call TRBJ2-7, with TRBD1 matching 9 bases. CDR1 is MDHEN, CDR2 SYDVKM, per germline. The CDR3 length is 15 residues. Germline trimming cut 5 bases from V and 3 bases from J; bases unmatched to any gene: 8. Here the CDR3 reads CASSLTGGPDYEQYF. CDR3 DNA: TGTGCCAGCAGTCTAACAGGGGGCCCCGACTACGAGCAGTACTTC.

In its sample, this clonotype was seen many times. The chain has TRBV5-1 and TRBJ2-1; perhaps TRBD1 as D (6 bases). V lost 4 bases, J lost 5 bases, and 19 bases lay in between. Per germline, CDR1 SGHRS and CDR2 YFSETQ. The length of the CDR3 is 16 residues. This CDR3 reads CASSSKDREFDNEQFF. Here the CDR3 DNA reads TGCGCCAGCAGCAGTAAGGACAGAGAATTTGACAATGAGCAGTTCTTC. The entire variable domain, with the rest obtained from reference TRBV5-1 and TRBJ2-1, is as follows: KAGVTQTPRYLIKTRGQQVTLSCSPISGHRSVSWYQQTPGQGLQFLFEYFSETQRNKGNFPGRFSGRQFSNSRSEMNVSTLELGDSALYLCASSSKDREFDNEQFFGPGTRLTVL.